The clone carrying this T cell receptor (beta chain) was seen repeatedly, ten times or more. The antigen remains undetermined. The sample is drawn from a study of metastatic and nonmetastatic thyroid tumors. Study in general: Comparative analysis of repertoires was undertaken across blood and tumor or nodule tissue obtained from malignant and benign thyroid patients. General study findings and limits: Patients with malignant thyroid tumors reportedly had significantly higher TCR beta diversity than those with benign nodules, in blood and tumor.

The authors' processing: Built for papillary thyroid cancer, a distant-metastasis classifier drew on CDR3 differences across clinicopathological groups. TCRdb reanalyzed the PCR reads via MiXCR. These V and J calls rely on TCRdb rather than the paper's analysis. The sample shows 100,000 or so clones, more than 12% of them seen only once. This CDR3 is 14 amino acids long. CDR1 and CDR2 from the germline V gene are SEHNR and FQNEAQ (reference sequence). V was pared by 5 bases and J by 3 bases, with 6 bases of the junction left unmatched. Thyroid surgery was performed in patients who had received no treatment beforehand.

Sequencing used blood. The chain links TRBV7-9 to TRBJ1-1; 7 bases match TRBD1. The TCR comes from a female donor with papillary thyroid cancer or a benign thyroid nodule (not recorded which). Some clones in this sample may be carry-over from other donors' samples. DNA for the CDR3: TGTGCCAGCAGCCACCGGGACAGATACACTGAAGCTTTCTTT. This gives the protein CASSHRDRYTEAFF.